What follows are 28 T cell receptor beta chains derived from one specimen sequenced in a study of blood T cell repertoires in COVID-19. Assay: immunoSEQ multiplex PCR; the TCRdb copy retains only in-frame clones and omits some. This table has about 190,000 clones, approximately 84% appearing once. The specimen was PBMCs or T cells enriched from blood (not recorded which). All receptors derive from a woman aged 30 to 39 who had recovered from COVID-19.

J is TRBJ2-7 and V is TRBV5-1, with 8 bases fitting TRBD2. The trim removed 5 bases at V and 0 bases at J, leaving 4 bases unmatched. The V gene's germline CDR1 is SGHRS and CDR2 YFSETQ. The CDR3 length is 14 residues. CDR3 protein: CASRLAGSSYEQYF. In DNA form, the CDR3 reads TGCGCCAGCAGGTTAGCGGGGAGCTCCTACGAGCAGTACTTC.

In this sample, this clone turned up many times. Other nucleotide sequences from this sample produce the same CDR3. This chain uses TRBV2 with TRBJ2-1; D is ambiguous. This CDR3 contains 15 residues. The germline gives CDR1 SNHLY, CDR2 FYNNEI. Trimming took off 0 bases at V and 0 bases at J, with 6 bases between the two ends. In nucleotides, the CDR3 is TGTGCCAGCAGTGAAGCGGGCAGCTCCTACAATGAGCAGTTCTTC. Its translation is CASSEAGSSYNEQFF.

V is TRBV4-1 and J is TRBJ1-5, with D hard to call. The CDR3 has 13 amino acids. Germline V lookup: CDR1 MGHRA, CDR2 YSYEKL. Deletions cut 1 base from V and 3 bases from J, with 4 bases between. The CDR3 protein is CASSQVINQPQHF. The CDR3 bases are TGCGCCAGCAGCCAAGTAATCAATCAGCCCCAGCATTTT.

This CDR3 is CASSMWQGVAGNQPQHF. The CDR3 DNA sequence: TGTGCCAGTAGTATGTGGCAGGGCGTTGCTGGCAATCAGCCCCAGCATTTT. This chain uses TRBV19 with TRBJ1-5; perhaps TRBD1 as D (5 bases). The CDR3 has 17 residues. The V end lost 3 bases, the J end lost 2 bases, and 17 bases lay between the germline ends. Germline V lookup: CDR1 LNHDA, CDR2 SQIVND (reference sequence).

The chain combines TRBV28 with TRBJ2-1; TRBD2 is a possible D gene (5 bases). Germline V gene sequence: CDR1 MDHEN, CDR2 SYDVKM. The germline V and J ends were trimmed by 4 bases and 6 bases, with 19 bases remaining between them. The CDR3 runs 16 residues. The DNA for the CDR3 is TGTGCCAGCAGTTCGCTGGGCTCGAGGGATACCAATGAGCAGTTCTTC. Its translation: CASSSLGSRDTNEQFF.

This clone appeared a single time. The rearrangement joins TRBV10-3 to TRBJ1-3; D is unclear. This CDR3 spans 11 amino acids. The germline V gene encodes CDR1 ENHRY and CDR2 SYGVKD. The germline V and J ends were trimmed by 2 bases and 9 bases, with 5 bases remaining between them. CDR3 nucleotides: TGTGCCATCAGTGAGCCCGGCACCATATATTTT. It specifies CAISEPGTIYF.

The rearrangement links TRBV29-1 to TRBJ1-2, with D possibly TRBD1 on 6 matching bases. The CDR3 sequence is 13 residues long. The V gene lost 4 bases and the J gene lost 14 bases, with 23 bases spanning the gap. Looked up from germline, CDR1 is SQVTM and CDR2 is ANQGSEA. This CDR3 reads CSVATTGNGDRTF. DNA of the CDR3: TGCAGCGTTGCAACCACAGGGAATGGTGACAGGACCTTC.

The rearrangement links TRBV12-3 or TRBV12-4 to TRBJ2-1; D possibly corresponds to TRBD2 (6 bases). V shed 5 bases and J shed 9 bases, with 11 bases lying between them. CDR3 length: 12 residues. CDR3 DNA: TGTGCCAGCAGTACCCGGGGGAGTGAGCAGTTCTTC. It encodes CASSTRGSEQFF.

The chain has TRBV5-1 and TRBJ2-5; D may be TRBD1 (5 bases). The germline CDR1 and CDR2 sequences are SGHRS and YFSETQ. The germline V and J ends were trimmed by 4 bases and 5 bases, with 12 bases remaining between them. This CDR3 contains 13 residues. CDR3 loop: CASSHLTDETQYF. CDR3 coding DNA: TGCGCCAGCAGCCACTTGACAGATGAGACCCAGTACTTC.

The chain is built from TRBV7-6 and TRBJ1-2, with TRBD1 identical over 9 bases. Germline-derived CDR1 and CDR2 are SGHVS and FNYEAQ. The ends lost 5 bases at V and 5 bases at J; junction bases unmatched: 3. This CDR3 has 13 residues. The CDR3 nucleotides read TGTGCCAGCAGCCGGACAGGGGAGTATGGCTACACCTTC. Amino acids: CASSRTGEYGYTF. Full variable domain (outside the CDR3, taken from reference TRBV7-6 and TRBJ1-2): GAGVSQSPRYKVTKRGQDVALRCDPISGHVSLYWYRQALGQGPEFLTYFNYEAQQDKSGLPNDRFSAERPEGSISTLTIQRTEQRDSAMYRCASSRTGEYGYTFGSGTRLTVV.

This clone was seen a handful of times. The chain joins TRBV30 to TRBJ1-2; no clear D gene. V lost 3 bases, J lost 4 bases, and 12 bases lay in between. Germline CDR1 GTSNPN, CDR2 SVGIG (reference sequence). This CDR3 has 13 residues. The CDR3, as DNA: TGTGCCTGGAGCGAGAGGCGGGGCTATGGCTACACCTTC. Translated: CAWSERRGYGYTF.

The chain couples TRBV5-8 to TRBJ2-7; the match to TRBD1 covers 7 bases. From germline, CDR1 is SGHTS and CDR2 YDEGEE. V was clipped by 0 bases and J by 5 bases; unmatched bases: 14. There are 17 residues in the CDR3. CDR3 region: CASSLGQGEGFNHEQYF. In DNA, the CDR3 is TGTGCCAGCAGCTTGGGACAGGGTGAGGGGTTCAACCACGAGCAGTACTTC.

The CDR3: CASRGRVGGGAKDTQYF. The CDR3 coding sequence is TGCGCCAGCAGGGGACGTGTGGGCGGGGGGGCAAAAGATACGCAGTATTTT. The chain recombines TRBV4-1 with TRBJ2-3; TRBD2 agrees at 9 bases. Germline trimming cut 6 bases from V and 5 bases from J; bases unmatched to any gene: 15. Per the germline V gene, CDR1 is MGHRA and CDR2 is YSYEKL. This CDR3 has 17 residues.

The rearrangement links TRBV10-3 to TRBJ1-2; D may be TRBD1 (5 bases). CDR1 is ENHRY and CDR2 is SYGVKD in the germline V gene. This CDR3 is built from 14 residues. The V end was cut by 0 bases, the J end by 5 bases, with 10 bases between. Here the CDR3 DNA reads TGTGCCATCAGTGAGTCAGGGGCGATATATGGCTACACCTTC. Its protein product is CAISESGAIYGYTF.

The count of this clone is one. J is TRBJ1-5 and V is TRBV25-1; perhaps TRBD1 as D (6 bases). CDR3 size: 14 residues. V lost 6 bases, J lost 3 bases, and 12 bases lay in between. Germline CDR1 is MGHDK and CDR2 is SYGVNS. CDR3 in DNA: TGTGCCAGCAGGGCCCAGGGGACCAATCAGCCCCAGCATTTT. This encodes CASRAQGTNQPQHF.

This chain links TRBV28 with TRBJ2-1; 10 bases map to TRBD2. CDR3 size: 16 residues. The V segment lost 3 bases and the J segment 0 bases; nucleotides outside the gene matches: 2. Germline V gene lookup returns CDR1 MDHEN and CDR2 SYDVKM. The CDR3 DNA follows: TGTGCCAGCAGTTTGGGACTAGCGAGCTCCTACAATGAGCAGTTCTTC. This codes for CASSLGLASSYNEQFF.

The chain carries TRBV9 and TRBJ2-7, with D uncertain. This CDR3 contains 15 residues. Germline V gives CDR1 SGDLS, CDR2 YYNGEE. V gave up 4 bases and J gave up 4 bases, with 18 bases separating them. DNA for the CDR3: TGTGCCAGCAGCCCCATGGGCTCTCTCGTTTACGAGCAGTACTTC. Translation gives CASSPMGSLVYEQYF.

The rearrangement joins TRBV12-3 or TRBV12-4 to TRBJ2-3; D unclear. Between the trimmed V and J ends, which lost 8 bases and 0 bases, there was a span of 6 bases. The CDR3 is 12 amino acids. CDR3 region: CASGVSTDTQYF. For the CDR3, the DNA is TGTGCCAGCGGAGTTAGCACAGATACGCAGTATTTT.

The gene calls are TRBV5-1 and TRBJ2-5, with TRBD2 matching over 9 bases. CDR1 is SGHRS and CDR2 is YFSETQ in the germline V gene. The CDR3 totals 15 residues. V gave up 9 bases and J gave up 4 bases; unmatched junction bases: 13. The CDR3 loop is CATTQRAGGLETQYF. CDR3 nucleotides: TGCGCCACCACCCAGCGAGCGGGAGGACTAGAGACCCAGTACTTC.

The CDR3 bases are TGTGCCAGCAGCTTAAGCGGCAGCAAAAACATTCAGTACTTC. Protein product: CASSLSGSKNIQYF. The chain recombines TRBV7-8 with TRBJ2-4; weak D call: TRBD2 (5 bases). This CDR3 has 14 residues. CDR1 is SGHVS and CDR2 is FQNEAQ in the germline V gene. V gave up 2 bases and J gave up 3 bases, with 8 bases separating them.

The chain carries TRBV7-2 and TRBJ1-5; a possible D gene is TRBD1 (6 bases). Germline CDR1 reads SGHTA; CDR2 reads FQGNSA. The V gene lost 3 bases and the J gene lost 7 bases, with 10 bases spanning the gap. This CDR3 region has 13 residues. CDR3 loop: CASSFGGPQPQHF. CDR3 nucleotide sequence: TGTGCCAGCAGCTTCGGGGGGCCCCAGCCCCAGCATTTT.

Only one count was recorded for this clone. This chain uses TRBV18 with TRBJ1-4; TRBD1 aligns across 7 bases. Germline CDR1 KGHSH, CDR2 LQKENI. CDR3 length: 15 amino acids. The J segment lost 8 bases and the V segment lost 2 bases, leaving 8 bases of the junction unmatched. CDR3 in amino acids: CASSPNRDRGEKLFF. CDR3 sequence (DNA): TGTGCCAGCTCACCAAATAGGGACAGAGGGGAAAAACTGTTTTTT.

The DNA for the CDR3 is TGTGCCAGCTCACCTCCCCGGCAGGCAGGCACAGATACGCAGTATTTT. Encoded protein: CASSPPRQAGTDTQYF. The chain links TRBV18 to TRBJ2-3; no firm D call. V dropped 3 bases and J dropped 1 base, with 14 bases sitting between them. Germline V gene data show CDR1 as KGHSH and CDR2 as LQKENI. The CDR3 extends over 16 amino acids.

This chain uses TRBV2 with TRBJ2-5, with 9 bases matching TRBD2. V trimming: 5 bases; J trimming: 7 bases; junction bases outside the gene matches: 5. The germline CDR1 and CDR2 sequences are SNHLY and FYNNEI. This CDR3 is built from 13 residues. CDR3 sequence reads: CASSIAGEGTQYF. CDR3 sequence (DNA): TGTGCCAGCAGTATAGCGGGGGAGGGGACCCAGTACTTC. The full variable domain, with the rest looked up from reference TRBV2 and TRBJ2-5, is EPEVTQTPSHQVTQMGQEVILRCVPISNHLYFYWYRQILGQKVEFLVSFYNNEISEKSEIFDDQFSVERPDGSNFTLKIRSTKLEDSAMYFCASSIAGEGTQYFGPGTRLLVL.

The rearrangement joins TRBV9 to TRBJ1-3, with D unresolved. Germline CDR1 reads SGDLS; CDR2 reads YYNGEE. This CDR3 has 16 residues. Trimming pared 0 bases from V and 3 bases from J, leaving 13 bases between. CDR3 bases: TGTGCCAGCAGCGTAGCACAAGTCGGGAGTGGAAACACCATATATTTT. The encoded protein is CASSVAQVGSGNTIYF.

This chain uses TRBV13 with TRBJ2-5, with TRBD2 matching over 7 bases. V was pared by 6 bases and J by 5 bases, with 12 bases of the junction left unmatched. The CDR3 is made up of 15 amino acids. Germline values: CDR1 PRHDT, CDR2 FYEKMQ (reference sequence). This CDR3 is CASSPGGLDWETQYF. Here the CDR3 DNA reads TGTGCCAGCAGTCCGGGGGGACTGGATTGGGAGACCCAGTACTTC.

The CDR3: CASSQDLVKYNEQFF. The DNA for the CDR3 is TGTGCCAGCAGCCAAGATTTAGTGAAATACAATGAGCAGTTCTTC. The V call is TRBV14, the J call TRBJ2-1, with D unclear. Trimming removed 0 bases at V and 4 bases at J, with 10 bases between. The CDR3 has 15 residues. Germline CDR1 reads SGHDN; CDR2 reads FVKESK.

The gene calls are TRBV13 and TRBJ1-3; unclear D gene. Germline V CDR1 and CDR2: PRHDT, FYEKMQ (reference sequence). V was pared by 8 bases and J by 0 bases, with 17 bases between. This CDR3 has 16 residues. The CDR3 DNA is TGTGCCAGCTCGTACCCCCAGTTGCCCTCTGGAAACACCATATATTTT. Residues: CASSYPQLPSGNTIYF.